The sequence of this TCR beta chain was determined in a study of Tregs in tolerant kidney transplant recipients. Produced via immunoSEQ multiplex PCR; TCRdb's table is partial and in-frame only. Among roughly 250,000 clones listed, about 80% were seen once. CDR1 SEHNR and CDR2 FQNEAQ come from the germline V gene (reference sequence). V was cut by 1 base and J by 3 bases, with 7 bases left in between. This CDR3 comprises 14 residues. As for this clone: What it binds is not known.

Study results and caveats: Expanding Tregs on activated donor B cells appeared to best identify donor-specific TCRbeta clones. Biological reproducibility was not directly addressed in this study.

The clonotype comes from a human donor in good health. The specimen sequenced was CD4+ T cells from blood. The genes are TRBV7-9 and TRBJ1-5; D is unclear. The CDR3 region is CASSLGADNQPQHF. The CDR3 bases are TGTGCCAGCAGCTTAGGGGCAGACAATCAGCCCCAGCATTTT.